The 12 T cell receptor beta chains below come from one sample, sequenced in a study of technical replicates of blood from a handful of donors. Repertoires were generated with immunoSEQ multiplex PCR, while TCRdb's copy carries only in-frame clones and drops some. The sample contains about 100,000 clones, 90% to 97% of which appear only once. The specimen was T cells isolated from PBMCs. These receptors all come from a human donor in good health.

This CDR3 is CASSPGGNQPQHF. CDR3 nucleotide sequence: TGTGCCAGCAGCCCCGGGGGCAATCAGCCCCAGCATTTT. The rearrangement joins TRBV11-2 to TRBJ1-5; no reliable D call. The V and J ends lost 5 bases and 2 bases respectively, with 7 bases between them. The CDR3 spans 13 residues. Germline assignment: CDR1 SGHAT and CDR2 FQNNGV.

The rearrangement joins TRBV5-1 to TRBJ2-1, with 11 nucleotides matching TRBD2. CDR1 is SGHRS and CDR2 is YFSETQ in the germline V gene. V shed 3 bases and J 4 bases; nucleotides not matched to a gene: 3. The CDR3 length is 15 residues. The chain's CDR3 is CASSSTSGGYNEQFF. The DNA of the CDR3 is TGCGCCAGCAGCTCCACTAGCGGGGGTTACAATGAGCAGTTCTTC.

The genes are TRBV6-5 and TRBJ2-7, with 11 bases fitting TRBD2. The germline V gene encodes CDR1 MNHEY and CDR2 SVGAGI. This CDR3 spans 14 amino acids. The trim removed 7 bases at V and 8 bases at J, leaving 10 bases unmatched. The chain's CDR3 is CASTTGLAVGKQYF. Here the CDR3 DNA reads TGTGCCAGCACCACGGGACTAGCGGTTGGAAAGCAGTACTTC.

The V and J genes are TRBV28 and TRBJ2-3; no firm D call. The ends were cut back, 5 bases at V and 3 bases at J, with 6 bases in the middle. Germline values: CDR1 MDHEN, CDR2 SYDVKM. This CDR3 region has 12 residues. The CDR3 DNA reads as TGTGCCAGCAGTCCTAGAACAGATACGCAGTATTTT. Its translation is CASSPRTDTQYF.

V usage is TRBV11-2 and J usage is TRBJ1-1; the D gene is possibly TRBD1 (5 bases). CDR3 size: 15 residues. V was trimmed by 6 bases and J by 3 bases, leaving 17 bases between them. Per the germline V gene, CDR1 is SGHAT and CDR2 is FQNNGV. CDR3 amino acids: CASSTLGAGDTEAFF. In DNA form, the CDR3 reads TGTGCCAGCAGTACCCTCGGGGCGGGGGACACTGAAGCTTTCTTT.

This chain links TRBV6-6 with TRBJ2-5; 7 bases align to TRBD1. Germline trimming cut 7 bases from V and 4 bases from J; bases unmatched to any gene: 12. CDR1 and CDR2 from the germline V gene are MNHNY and SVGAGI (reference sequence). The CDR3 has 15 residues. The CDR3 nucleotides are TGTGCCAGCACCGAAGGGGGCTGGACGGGAGAGACCCAGTACTTC. Encoded protein: CASTEGGWTGETQYF.

The rearrangement links TRBV4-2 to TRBJ2-3, with D possibly TRBD2 on 5 matching bases. V lost 1 base to trimming and J lost 0 bases, with 14 bases between them. CDR1 is LGHNA and CDR2 is YNFKEQ in the germline V gene. This CDR3 region has 17 residues. The CDR3 coding sequence is TGTGCCAGCAGCCAAGGACCTGAGCGGCAAAGCACAGATACGCAGTATTTT. Its protein product is CASSQGPERQSTDTQYF.

The chain combines TRBV5-4 with TRBJ2-1, with TRBD1 matching 7 bases. J gave up 1 base and V 5 bases, and 9 bases lay outside the gene matches. Looked up from germline, CDR1 is SGHNT and CDR2 is YYREEE (reference sequence). This CDR3 is built from 16 residues. As DNA, the CDR3 is TGTGCCAGCAGAGCCACAGGGGCGCAATCCTACAATGAGCAGTTCTTC. It encodes CASRATGAQSYNEQFF.

The J gene is TRBJ1-1, the V gene TRBV6-1, with unresolved D. The CDR3 totals 12 residues. The V gene lost 7 bases and the J gene lost 3 bases, with 9 bases spanning the gap. Germline assignment: CDR1 MNHNS and CDR2 SASEGT. The CDR3 region is CASIFQYTEAFF. The CDR3 region has the DNA TGTGCCAGCATTTTTCAATACACTGAAGCTTTCTTT.

V gene TRBV29-1 combines with J gene TRBJ1-3, with 9 bases matching TRBD1. The V segment lost 7 bases and the J segment 3 bases; nucleotides outside the gene matches: 4. The CDR3 totals 13 residues. CDR1 and CDR2 from the germline V gene are SQVTM and ANQGSEA. CDR3 DNA: TGCAGCGCGTGGGGACAGGGTGGAAACACCATATATTTT. Amino acids: CSAWGQGGNTIYF.

The V gene is TRBV5-1, the J gene TRBJ1-1; 9 bases are shared with TRBD1. The length of the CDR3 is 13 residues. V was pared by 3 bases and J by 4 bases, with 1 base of the junction left unmatched. Per germline, CDR1 SGHRS and CDR2 YFSETQ. CDR3 sequence: CASSWTGATEAFF. CDR3 nucleotides: TGCGCCAGCAGCTGGACAGGGGCCACTGAAGCTTTCTTT.

This sequence joins TRBV4-1 and TRBJ2-1, with D possibly being TRBD2 (7 bases). This CDR3 spans 12 amino acids. V was shortened by 1 base and J by 15 bases, with 13 bases between the two germline ends. CDR1 and CDR2 (germline): MGHRA, YSYEKL. CDR3 amino acids: CASSQAGGAVFF. In DNA form, the CDR3 reads TGCGCCAGCAGCCAAGCTGGGGGGGCGGTGTTCTTC.